A selection of T cell receptor beta chains follows, all from one sample in a study of blood T cells in healthy people across ages. Via MiXCR, TCRdb re-called the 5' RACE reads, giving one row per CDR3 protein. The sample records more than 900,000 distinct CDR3 sequences, 25% to 30% being singletons. The sample was also reused in another study, on T cells of mothers and their children.

The specimen was blood. The source of these receptors is a woman in her 40s in good health. The CDR3 runs from the conserved cysteine through the conserved F or W. Part of the rows lack a size; the others show once, few, many or a class for expanded clones.

clone_size,v_call,cdr3_aa
-,TRBV5-5,CASSLSHSTPTTETQYF
-,TRBV7-8,CASSLKQQGAGTGELFF
many,TRBV20-1,CSARDLDSSNEQFF
-,TRBV28,CASGTYNEQFF
-,TRBV10-3,CAISPTRVVAEAFF
-,TRBV7-2,CASSFYSESYEQYF
few,TRBV6-5,CASSYGRTPGSYGYTF
-,TRBV5-1,CASSEKTGSTDTQYF
-,TRBV15,CATSALVSGPSEEQYF
few,TRBV27,CASSFARGLGTEAFF
many,TRBV20-1,CSAIPLVQQETQYF
-,TRBV7-2,CASSPSGSPYGYTF
many,TRBV15,CATSRPRGYGYTF
many,TRBV7-9,CASRRGQGDNEQFF
many,TRBV3-1,CASSQGTSPYGYTF
few,TRBV20-1,CSASRQGLAQHF
-,TRBV28,CASSLTQGDNYGYTF
-,TRBV7-3,CASSFKGGTYNEQFF
-,TRBV24-1,CATSYNEKLFF
many,TRBV11-2,CASSFPRGKRGVDTQYF
many,TRBV4-3,CASSQGGLYEKLFF
many,TRBV10-3,CAISDSVSGANVLTF
-,TRBV28,CASSPAGTGGPNQPQHF
few,TRBV20-1,CSARPAEPSTDTQYF
few,TRBV20-1,CSAPREQINTEAFF
-,TRBV19,CASTPGQRSNQPQHF
-,TRBV5-1,CASSTSAKRDRETYCGYTF
few,TRBV6-4,CASSESTGSTHEQYF
-,TRBV27,CASSLARRRYSLDTQYF
-,TRBV7-9,CSSGSSRDPANYGYTF
-,TRBV6-1,CATLKTLKGQNIQYF
-,TRBV7-6,CASSLGQGIRNEQYF
few,TRBV20-1,CSARHLKNSGLYNEQFF
many,TRBV7-3,CASLMGGVEQFF
-,TRBV7-2,CASSLSPGPGRGAKNTEAFF
many,TRBV7-8,CASSPAQGIEQFF
-,TRBV7-2,CASRTRRGRDNSPLHF
-,TRBV5-1,CASSFLQGPDTQYF
-,TRBV20-1,CSATANEKLFF
few,TRBV11-2,CASSLGRARVYEQYF
many,TRBV7-8,CASSTGMNTEAFF
few,TRBV27,CASSSQGTSVPEQFF
few,TRBV12-3/TRBV12-4,CASTQGARNVLTF
many,TRBV7-3,CASSLTSGSNYGYTF
few,TRBV20-1,CSASDLAGGQETQYF
few,TRBV12-3/TRBV12-4,CASSLTSTNYGYTF
many,TRBV12-3/TRBV12-4,CASRAGQSQETQYF
few,TRBV7-3,CASSPMWGASETQYF
once,TRBV18,CASSTRQGSDTQYF
once,TRBV21-1,CASSKALRPETTEENYGYTF
-,TRBV7-8,CASSARVGEQYF
many,TRBV12-3/TRBV12-4,CASSLQRVEQYF